These 26 T cell receptor beta chains were sequenced from one sample in a study of CD8+CD57+ T cells in acquired aplastic anemia. Sequencing involved patients with CD8+CD57+ cell expansion previously shown by flow cytometry. Genomic DNA served as template for TCR beta VDJ and CDR3 profiling. TCRdb independently ran MiXCR on the reads; one entry per CDR3 protein. The profile shows some 120,000 distinct CDR3 sequences, less than 50% of them singletons. What was sequenced was sorted CD4+, CD8+, or CD8+CD57+ T cells (not recorded which) from PBMCs. All receptors come from a human donor with aplastic anemia.

As regards this clonotype: A much larger clonotype is one base distant, so this may be a read error. The genes are TRBV5-6 and TRBJ2-1, with 7 bases fitting TRBD2. The V gene's germline CDR1 is SGHDT and CDR2 YYEEEE. The CDR3 extends over 14 amino acids. The trim removed 5 bases at V and 5 bases at J, leaving 7 bases unmatched. CDR3 residues: CASRHGTTHNEQFF. DNA for the CDR3: TGTGCCAGCAGACACGGGACTACACACAATGAGCAGTTCTTC.

The rearrangement links TRBV2 to TRBJ2-7, with D possibly being TRBD2 (6 bases). Germline CDR1 reads SNHLY; CDR2 reads FYNNEI. This CDR3 has 11 residues. The V and J ends lost 9 bases and 6 bases respectively, with 12 bases between them. CDR3 loop: CASGTAGEQYF. For the CDR3, the DNA is TGTGCCAGTGGGACTGCCGGCGAGCAGTACTTC.

This clonotype was counted at least ten times. The CDR3 here is CASRDSGTETQYF. The CDR3 nucleotides read TGTGCCAGCAGGGACAGTGGAACAGAGACCCAGTACTTC. The chain carries TRBV6-1 and TRBJ2-5, with D possibly being TRBD1 (6 bases). The CDR3 consists of 13 residues. V lost 6 bases to trimming and J lost 4 bases, with 12 bases between them. Germline CDR1 is MNHNS and CDR2 is SASEGT.

This clonotype showed up just a few times. This chain links TRBV4-2 with TRBJ2-1, with D perhaps matching TRBD1 (6 bases). Germline V gene data show CDR1 as LGHNA and CDR2 as YNFKEQ. The CDR3 loop spans 15 amino acids. V was clipped by 4 bases and J by 6 bases, with 16 bases between them. Written as DNA, the CDR3 is TGTGCCAGCAGCCCGGGGACATCCGAGGTCAATGAGCAGTTCTTC. Translating gives CASSPGTSEVNEQFF.

The rearrangement uses TRBV6-1 and TRBJ2-2; D could derive from TRBD1 or TRBD2 (5 bases each). CDR1 and CDR2 from the germline V gene are MNHNS and SASEGT. The CDR3 is 17 residues long. The germline V and J ends were trimmed by 6 bases and 5 bases, with 22 bases remaining between them. In DNA, the CDR3 is TGTGCCAGCAGAGGATGGGGTAGAGGGGTTGGAACCGGGGAGCTGTTTTTT. Amino acid sequence: CASRGWGRGVGTGELFF.

Comment on this clonotype: The conserved phenylalanine or tryptophan normally closing the CDR3 is absent here, so this likely arose from a read error. This chain uses TRBV7-9 with TRBJ2-1, with D unresolved. CDR3 length: 12 amino acids. Between the trimmed V and J ends, which lost 3 bases and 5 bases, there was a span of 5 bases. From germline, CDR1 is SEHNR and CDR2 FQNEAQ (reference sequence). This chain's CDR3 is CASSLGNNEQFS. CDR3 nucleotides: TGTGCCAGCAGCTTGGGAAACAATGAGCAGTTCTCC.

This clonotype showed up just once. The CDR3 coding sequence is TGTGCCAGCAGCTCCGGGACAGGGAGTGGGGAGACCCAGTACTTC. Its protein product is CASSSGTGSGETQYF. The chain combines TRBV7-7 with TRBJ2-5; 9 bases align to TRBD1. CDR3 length: 15 amino acids. Germline CDR1 and CDR2: SSHAT and FNYEAQ (reference sequence). V shed 4 bases and J 5 bases; nucleotides not matched to a gene: 8.

This clonotype showed up many times. The chain uses TRBV6-5 and TRBJ1-3; tentative D call: TRBD1 (5 bases). Trimming shortened V by 2 bases and J by 2 bases, and 7 bases separated the two germline ends. CDR1 and CDR2 from the germline V gene are MNHEY and SVGAGI. The CDR3 consists of 14 residues. As DNA, the CDR3 is TGTGCCAGCAGTTACGGGGGGGCTGGAAACACCATATATTTT. Protein sequence: CASSYGGAGNTIYF.

The rearrangement uses TRBV29-1 and TRBJ1-6; D gene ambiguous. Trimming cost V 7 bases and J 10 bases, with 17 bases left between them. The CDR3 spans 13 residues. From germline, CDR1 is SQVTM and CDR2 ANQGSEA. The CDR3 loop is CSERESFGSPLHF. CDR3 bases: TGCAGCGAGAGGGAAAGCTTCGGGTCACCCCTCCACTTT.

The rearrangement links TRBV7-2 to TRBJ1-5, with unresolved D. The CDR3 runs to 15 residues. Germline V CDR1 and CDR2: SGHTA, FQGNSA. The ends were cut back, 2 bases at V and 1 base at J, with 9 bases in the middle. The CDR3 region has the DNA TGTGCCAGCAGCTTATCGGAGGGCAGCAATCAGCCCCAGCATTTT. Its translation is CASSLSEGSNQPQHF.

Ten or more counts support this clonotype. The V call is TRBV24-1, the J call TRBJ1-4, with TRBD1 identical over 9 bases. The CDR3 runs 14 residues. The V gene end was trimmed by 7 bases and the J gene end by 7 bases; junction bases not matched to a gene: 6. Germline CDR1 is KGHDR and CDR2 is SFDVKD. For the CDR3, the DNA is TGTGCCACCAGAGAGACAGGGGGGGGTGAAAAACTGTTTTTT. Amino acids: CATRETGGGEKLFF.

The chain uses TRBV2 and TRBJ2-7, with D perhaps TRBD2 (5 bases). The germline gives CDR1 SNHLY, CDR2 FYNNEI. V lost 6 bases, J lost 3 bases, and 15 bases lay in between. CDR3 length equals 14 residues. The CDR3 loop reads CASSINGGRYEQYF. The CDR3 nucleotides are TGTGCCAGCAGCATCAACGGAGGTCGCTACGAGCAGTACTTC. Based on the CDR3 plus reference TRBV2 and TRBJ2-7, the full variable domain is EPEVTQTPSHQVTQMGQEVILRCVPISNHLYFYWYRQILGQKVEFLVSFYNNEISEKSEIFDDQFSVERPDGSNFTLKIRSTKLEDSAMYFCASSINGGRYEQYFGPGTRLTVT.

This clonotype was observed at least ten times. This chain links TRBV9 with TRBJ1-2; weak D call: TRBD1 (6 bases). The germline gives CDR1 SGDLS, CDR2 YYNGEE. The V gene lost 3 bases and the J gene lost 5 bases, with 14 bases spanning the gap. The CDR3 runs to 14 residues. The CDR3 DNA sequence: TGTGCCAGCAGCGCGCGAAACAGGGATTATGGCTACACCTTC. It yields the protein CASSARNRDYGYTF.

A note on this clonotype: A much larger clone lies a single base off, so this may be a read error. V gene TRBV12-3 or TRBV12-4 combines with J gene TRBJ1-4; D may be TRBD1 (6 bases). This CDR3 is built from 15 residues. CDR3 bases: TGTGCCAGCAGCCGTACAGGGACATCTAATGAAAAACTGCTTTTT. Translated: CASSRTGTSNEKLLF.

This clonotype has just a few counts. This sequence joins TRBV18 and TRBJ1-5; D is unresolved. Germline V CDR1 and CDR2: KGHSH, LQKENI. V was shortened by 3 bases and J by 4 bases, with 13 bases between the two germline ends. The CDR3 runs to 15 residues. CDR3 residues: CASSPETSNNQPQHF. The CDR3 nucleotides are TGTGCCAGCTCACCCGAGACCAGCAATAATCAGCCCCAGCATTTT.

Remarks on this clonotype: This may stem from a read error, because a much larger clone lies one nucleotide away. The chain carries TRBV9 and TRBJ2-2, with 10 bases identical to TRBD2. The CDR3 contains 16 residues. Germline CDR1 and CDR2: SGDLS and YYNGEE. The CDR3 loop is CARSPRLAGSTGELFF. CDR3 DNA: TGTGCCCGCAGCCCCCGACTAGCGGGTTCCACCGGGGAGCTGTTTTTT.

This clonotype came up many times. J is TRBJ2-5 and V is TRBV20-1, with 11 nucleotides matching TRBD1. The ends lost 6 bases at V and 5 bases at J; junction bases unmatched: 11. There are 15 residues in the CDR3. Germline CDR1 is DFQATT and CDR2 is SNEGSKA (reference sequence). This chain's CDR3 is CSAAGQGEHGETQYF. CDR3 DNA sequence: TGCAGTGCAGCGGGACAGGGGGAACATGGGGAGACCCAGTACTTC.

This clonotype has ten or more counts. This chain joins TRBV18 and TRBJ2-5; D uncertain. Germline CDR1 reads KGHSH; CDR2 reads LQKENI. V lost 4 bases and J 5 bases, leaving 11 bases between the germline ends. The CDR3 is 13 amino acids. The CDR3 region is CASSLTQRETQYF. The CDR3 coding sequence is TGTGCCAGCTCACTTACACAACGGGAGACCCAGTACTTC.

This clonotype was seen only once. This chain joins TRBV2 and TRBJ1-2, with 8 bases matching TRBD1. CDR1 is SNHLY and CDR2 is FYNNEI in the germline V gene. There are 15 residues in the CDR3. The trim removed 6 bases at V and 0 bases at J, leaving 6 bases unmatched. As DNA, the CDR3 is TGTGCCAGCAGAGGCAGGGGGCGATCTAACTATGGCTACACCTTC. Amino acid sequence: CASRGRGRSNYGYTF.

This clonotype was seen repeatedly, ten times or more. The genes are TRBV19 and TRBJ1-2, with D perhaps matching TRBD1 (6 bases). V lost 10 bases, J lost 3 bases, and 12 bases lay in between. In germline, CDR1 is LNHDA, CDR2 SQIVND (reference sequence). The CDR3 consists of 12 residues. The CDR3 sequence: CATAQGYYGYTF. DNA for the CDR3: TGTGCCACCGCACAGGGATACTATGGCTACACCTTC.

V usage is TRBV5-6 and J usage is TRBJ1-2, with TRBD1 matching over 7 bases. The CDR3 runs to 16 residues. V was clipped by 5 bases and J by 4 bases; unmatched bases: 14. Germline V CDR1 and CDR2: SGHDT, YYEEEE. CDR3: CASRKDPGQSRYGYTF. The CDR3 DNA sequence: TGTGCCAGCAGAAAGGACCCGGGACAGAGCCGCTATGGCTACACCTTC.

Comment on this clonotype: A single base separates this from a much larger clone, so it may be a read error. The J gene is TRBJ1-5, the V gene TRBV24-1; 9 nucleotides match TRBD1. The CDR3 runs to 15 residues. J lost 1 base, V lost 7 bases, and 4 bases had no gene match. Germline CDR1 KGHDR, CDR2 SFDVKD. CDR3 region: CATRQTGGSNQPQHF. In DNA form, the CDR3 reads TGTGCCACCAGGCAGACAGGGGGAAGCAATCAGCCCCAGCATTTT.

This clonotype was picked up many times. The chain couples TRBV29-1 to TRBJ1-1; D ambiguous. V lost 6 bases to trimming and J lost 1 base, with 15 bases between them. CDR1 and CDR2 from the germline V gene are SQVTM and ANQGSEA. The CDR3 sequence is 14 residues long. The CDR3 bases are TGCAGCGTCGCAGCTCTCACACAGAACACTGAAGCTTTCTTT. The encoded protein is CSVAALTQNTEAFF.

With regard to this clonotype: Compared with germline, one end of the junction differs, possibly owing to a read error. V usage is TRBV10-2 and J usage is TRBJ2-5; 7 nucleotides align to TRBD2. Germline V gene lookup returns CDR1 WSHSY and CDR2 SAAADI. CDR3 size: 15 residues. CDR3 residues: CASSGEGLGEETQYF. In nucleotides, the CDR3 is TGTGCCAGCAGTGGGGAGGGACTGGGGGAGGAGACCCAGTACTTC.

This chain joins TRBV25-1 and TRBJ2-7; 9 nucleotides agree with TRBD1. V trimming: 4 bases; J trimming: 4 bases; junction bases outside the gene matches: 11. The CDR3 has 16 residues. The germline gives CDR1 MGHDK, CDR2 SYGVNS. CDR3 region: CASSGRQGVLFYEQYF. CDR3 nucleotide sequence: TGTGCCAGCAGTGGCAGACAGGGGGTACTATTTTACGAGCAGTACTTC.

As for this clonotype: At one of its ends the junction is not consistent with the germline gene, which may arise from a read error. The rearrangement uses TRBV10-3 and TRBJ2-3; TRBD2 might be the D (5 bases). The germline V gene has CDR1 ENHRY and CDR2 SYGVKD. The length of the CDR3 is 15 residues. The CDR3 DNA reads as TGCGCCATCAAGTGGGCGGGTGCGGACACAGATACGCAGTATTTT. Encoded protein: CAIKWAGADTDTQYF.